This T cell receptor beta chain stems from a study of blood T cell repertoires in COVID-19. Study as a whole: Samples of COVID-19 (acute and convalescent) were obtained from the United States, Italy and Spain.

Clones were read by immunoSEQ multiplex PCR, and TCRdb kept only the in-frame ones, dropping some. The profile covers approximately 210,000 clones, with around 80% appearing a single time and 9.5% to 15% taken by the ten largest. The clonotype comes from a woman aged 40 to 50 with acute or convalescent COVID-19. Sequences were obtained from peripheral blood.

The CDR3 DNA is TGTGCCAGCAGCTTCATGAGGACCGGGGAGCTGTTTTTT. Residues: CASSFMRTGELFF. This sequence joins TRBV5-4 and TRBJ2-2; no clear D gene. V was shortened by 2 bases and J by 5 bases, with 7 bases between the two germline ends. Germline V CDR1 and CDR2: SGHNT, YYREEE (reference sequence). This CDR3 contains 13 residues.